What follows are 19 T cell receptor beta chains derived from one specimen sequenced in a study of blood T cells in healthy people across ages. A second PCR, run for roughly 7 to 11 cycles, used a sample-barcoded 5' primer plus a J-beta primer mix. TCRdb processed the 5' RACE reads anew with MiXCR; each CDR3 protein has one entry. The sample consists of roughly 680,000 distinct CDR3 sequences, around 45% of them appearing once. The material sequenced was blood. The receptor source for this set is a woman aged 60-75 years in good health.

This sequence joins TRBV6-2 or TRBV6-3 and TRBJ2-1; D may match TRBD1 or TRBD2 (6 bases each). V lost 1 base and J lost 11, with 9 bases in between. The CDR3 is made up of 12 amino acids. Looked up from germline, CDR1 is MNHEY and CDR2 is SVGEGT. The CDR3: CASSYWGAQQFF. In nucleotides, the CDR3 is TGTGCCAGCAGTTACTGGGGGGCCCAGCAGTTCTTC.

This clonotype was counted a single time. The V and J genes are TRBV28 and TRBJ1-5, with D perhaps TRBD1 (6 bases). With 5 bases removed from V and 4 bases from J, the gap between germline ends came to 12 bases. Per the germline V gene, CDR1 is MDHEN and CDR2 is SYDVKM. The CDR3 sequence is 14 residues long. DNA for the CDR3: TGTGCCAGCAGTCTACATGACAGGAATCAGCCCCAGCATTTT. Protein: CASSLHDRNQPQHF.

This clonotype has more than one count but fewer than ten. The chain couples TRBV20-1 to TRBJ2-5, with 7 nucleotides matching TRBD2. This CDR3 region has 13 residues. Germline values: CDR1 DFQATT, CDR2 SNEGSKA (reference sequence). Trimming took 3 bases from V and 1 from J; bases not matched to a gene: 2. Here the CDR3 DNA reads TGCAGTGCTAGGGCTAGCGGCCAAGAGACCCAGTACTTC. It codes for CSARASGQETQYF.

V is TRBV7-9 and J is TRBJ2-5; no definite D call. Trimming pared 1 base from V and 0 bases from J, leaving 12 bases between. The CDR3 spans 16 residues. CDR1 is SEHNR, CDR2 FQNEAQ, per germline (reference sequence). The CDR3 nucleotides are TGTGCCAGCAGCTTAGGTACTAAGGCCTACCAAGAGACCCAGTACTTC. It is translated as CASSLGTKAYQETQYF. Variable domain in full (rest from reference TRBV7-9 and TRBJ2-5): DTGVSQNPRHKITKRGQNVTFRCDPISEHNRLYWYRQTLGQGPEFLTYFQNEAQLEKSRLLSDRFSAERPKGSFSTLEIQRTEQGDSAMYLCASSLGTKAYQETQYFGPGTRLLVL.

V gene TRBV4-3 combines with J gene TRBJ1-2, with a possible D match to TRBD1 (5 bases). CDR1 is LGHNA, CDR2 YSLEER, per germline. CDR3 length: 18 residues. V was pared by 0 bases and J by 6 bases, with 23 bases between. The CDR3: CASSQDGAGGVYSDGYTF. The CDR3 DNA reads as TGCGCCAGCAGCCAAGATGGGGCAGGAGGTGTCTATAGTGATGGCTACACCTTC.

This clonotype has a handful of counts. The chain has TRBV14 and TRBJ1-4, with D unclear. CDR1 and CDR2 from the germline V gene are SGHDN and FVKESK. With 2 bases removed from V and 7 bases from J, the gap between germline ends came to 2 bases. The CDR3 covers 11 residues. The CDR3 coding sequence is TGTGCCAGCAGCCAATCTGAAAAACTGTTTTTT. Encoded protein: CASSQSEKLFF. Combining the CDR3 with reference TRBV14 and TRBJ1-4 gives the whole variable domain EAGVTQFPSHSVIEKGQTVTLRCDPISGHDNLYWYRRVMGKEIKFLLHFVKESKQDESGMPNNRFLAERTGGTYSTLKVQPAELEDSGVYFCASSQSEKLFFGSGTQLSVL.

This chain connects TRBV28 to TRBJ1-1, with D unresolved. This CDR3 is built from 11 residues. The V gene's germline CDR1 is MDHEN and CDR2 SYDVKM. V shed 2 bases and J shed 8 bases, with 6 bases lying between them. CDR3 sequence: CASSLGWEAFF. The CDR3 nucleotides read TGTGCCAGCAGTTTAGGTTGGGAAGCTTTCTTT.

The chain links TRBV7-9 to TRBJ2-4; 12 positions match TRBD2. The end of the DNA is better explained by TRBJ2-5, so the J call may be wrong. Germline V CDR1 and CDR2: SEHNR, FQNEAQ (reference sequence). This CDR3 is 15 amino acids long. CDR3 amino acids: CASSSLAGGLETQYF. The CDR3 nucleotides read TGTGCCAGCAGCTCCCTAGCGGGGGGGTTGGAGACCCAGTACTTC.

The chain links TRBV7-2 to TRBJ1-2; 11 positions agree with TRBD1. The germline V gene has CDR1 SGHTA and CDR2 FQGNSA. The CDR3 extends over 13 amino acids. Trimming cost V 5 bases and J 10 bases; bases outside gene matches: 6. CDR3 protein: CASSPPGQGAYTF. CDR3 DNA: TGTGCCAGCAGCCCACCAGGACAGGGGGCCTACACCTTC.

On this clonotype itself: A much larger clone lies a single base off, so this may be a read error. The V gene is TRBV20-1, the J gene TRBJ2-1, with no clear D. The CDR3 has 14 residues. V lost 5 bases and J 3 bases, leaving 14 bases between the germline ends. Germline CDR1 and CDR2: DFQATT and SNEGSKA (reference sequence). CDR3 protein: CSAYLERLYNEQFF. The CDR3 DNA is TGCAGTGCTTATCTAGAGCGCCTCTACAATGAGCAGTTCTTC.

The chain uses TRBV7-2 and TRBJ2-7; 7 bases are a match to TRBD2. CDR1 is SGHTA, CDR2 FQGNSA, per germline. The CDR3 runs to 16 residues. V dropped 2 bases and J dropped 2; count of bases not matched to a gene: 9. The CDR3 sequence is CASSLTSGTRTYEQYF. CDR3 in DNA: TGTGCCAGCAGCTTAACGAGCGGGACCCGTACCTACGAGCAGTACTTC.

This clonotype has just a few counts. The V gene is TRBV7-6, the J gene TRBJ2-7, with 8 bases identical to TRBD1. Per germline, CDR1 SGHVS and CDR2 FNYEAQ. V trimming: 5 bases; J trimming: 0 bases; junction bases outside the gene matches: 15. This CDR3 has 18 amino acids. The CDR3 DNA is TGTGCCAGCAGCGTGAACCCAGGGGGCGAAGTACACTCCTACGAGCAGTACTTC. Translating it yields CASSVNPGGEVHSYEQYF. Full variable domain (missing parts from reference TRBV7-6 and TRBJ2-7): GAGVSQSPRYKVTKRGQDVALRCDPISGHVSLYWYRQALGQGPEFLTYFNYEAQQDKSGLPNDRFSAERPEGSISTLTIQRTEQRDSAMYRCASSVNPGGEVHSYEQYFGPGTRLTVT.

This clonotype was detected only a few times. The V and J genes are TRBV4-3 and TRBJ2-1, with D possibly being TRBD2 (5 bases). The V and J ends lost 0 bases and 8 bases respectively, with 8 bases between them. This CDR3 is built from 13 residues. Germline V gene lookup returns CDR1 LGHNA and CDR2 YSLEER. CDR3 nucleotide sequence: TGCGCCAGCAGCCAAGATCGAGGGTATGAGCAGTTCTTC. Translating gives CASSQDRGYEQFF.

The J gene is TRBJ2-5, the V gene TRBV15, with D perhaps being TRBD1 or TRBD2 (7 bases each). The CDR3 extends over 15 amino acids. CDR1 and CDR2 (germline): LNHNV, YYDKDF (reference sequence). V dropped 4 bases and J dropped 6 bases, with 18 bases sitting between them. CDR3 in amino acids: CATSTQGGRLKTQYF. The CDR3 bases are TGTGCCACCAGCACCCAGGGGGGGCGGTTAAAGACCCAGTACTTC.

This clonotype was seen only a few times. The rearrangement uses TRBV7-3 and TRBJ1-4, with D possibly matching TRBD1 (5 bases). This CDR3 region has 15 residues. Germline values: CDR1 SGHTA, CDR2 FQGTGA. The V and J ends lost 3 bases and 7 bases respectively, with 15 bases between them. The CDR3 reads CASSFSGGKSEKLFF. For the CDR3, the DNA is TGTGCCAGCAGCTTTTCCGGGGGGAAGAGTGAAAAACTGTTTTTT. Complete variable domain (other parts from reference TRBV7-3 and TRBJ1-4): GAGVSQTPSNKVTEKGKYVELRCDPISGHTALYWYRQSLGQGPEFLIYFQGTGAADDSGLPNDRFFAVRPEGSVSTLKIQRTERGDSAVYLCASSFSGGKSEKLFFGSGTQLSVL.

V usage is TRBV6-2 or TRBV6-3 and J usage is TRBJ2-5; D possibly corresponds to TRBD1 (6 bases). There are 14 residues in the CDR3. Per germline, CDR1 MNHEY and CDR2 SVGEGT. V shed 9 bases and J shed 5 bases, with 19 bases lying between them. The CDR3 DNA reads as TGTGCCAGTAGATACAGGGTCCGCGGGGAGACCCAGTACTTC. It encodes CASRYRVRGETQYF.

The CDR3 is CATSRDSTTEYF. CDR3 bases: TGTGCCACCAGCAGAGATTCAACGACAGAGTACTTC. V is TRBV15 and J is TRBJ2-4, with a possible D match to TRBD1 (5 bases). Germline CDR1 and CDR2: LNHNV and YYDKDF (reference sequence). This CDR3 region has 12 residues. The V end lost 0 bases, the J end lost 14 bases, and 11 bases lay between the germline ends.

The CDR3 here is CASSLVRTEAFF. The CDR3 DNA follows: TGTGCCAGCAGCTTAGTCCGCACTGAAGCTTTCTTT. The V gene is TRBV7-2, the J gene TRBJ1-1; D is uncertain. Germline lookup yields CDR1 SGHTA and CDR2 FQGNSA. The CDR3 consists of 12 residues. Trimming cost V 1 base and J 4 bases, with 4 bases left between them. The full variable domain, completed using reference TRBV7-2 and TRBJ1-1, is GAGVSQSPSNKVTEKGKDVELRCDPISGHTALYWYRQSLGQGLEFLIYFQGNSAPDKSGLPSDRFSAERTGGSVSTLTIQRTQQEDSAVYLCASSLVRTEAFFGQGTRLTVV.

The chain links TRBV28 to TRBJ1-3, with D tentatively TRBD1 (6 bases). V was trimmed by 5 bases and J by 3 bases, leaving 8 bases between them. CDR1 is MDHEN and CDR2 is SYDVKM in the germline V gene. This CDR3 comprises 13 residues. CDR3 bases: TGTGCCAGCAGTGCAGGGGATGGAAACACCATATATTTT. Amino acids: CASSAGDGNTIYF.